A selection of T cell receptor beta chains follows, all from one sample in a study of blood T cell repertoires in COVID-19. Libraries were prepared by immunoSEQ multiplex PCR; TCRdb keeps only in-frame clonotypes and omits some of them. This table holds 140,000 or so clones, 81% found once. The sequenced material came from peripheral blood. These receptors were obtained from a human donor in a cohort sampled during active COVID-19. Both conserved end residues are part of each CDR3. The D gene is left open where the match is weak. Clone size is stated in some rows and not others, as once, few, many or a class when expanded.

d_call: TRBD1; v_call: TRBV27; clone_size: NA; j_call: TRBJ2-7; cdr3_aa: CASSLSTDRGGQYF; cdr3_nt: TGTGCCAGCAGTTTATCGACCGACAGGGGAGGGCAGTACTTC
d_call: NA; v_call: TRBV25-1; clone_size: NA; j_call: TRBJ2-7; cdr3_aa: CATTGRNEQYF; cdr3_nt: TGTGCCACCACAGGAAGAAACGAGCAGTACTTC
d_call: TRBD1; v_call: TRBV4-1; clone_size: NA; j_call: TRBJ1-2; cdr3_aa: CASSLDRGNYGYTF; cdr3_nt: TGCGCCAGCAGCCTAGACAGGGGGAACTATGGCTACACCTTC
d_call: TRBD1; v_call: TRBV19; clone_size: few; j_call: TRBJ1-6; cdr3_aa: CASRDDRENSPLHF; cdr3_nt: TGTGCCAGTAGAGACGACAGGGAAAATTCACCCCTCCACTTT
d_call: TRBD1; v_call: TRBV18; clone_size: NA; j_call: TRBJ2-5; cdr3_aa: CASSRPGQGGETQYF; cdr3_nt: TGTGCCAGCTCCAGGCCGGGACAGGGAGGAGAGACCCAGTACTTC
d_call: NA; v_call: TRBV5-8; clone_size: NA; j_call: TRBJ2-2; cdr3_aa: CASSPRVAHTGELFF; cdr3_nt: TGTGCCAGCAGCCCTCGGGTAGCGCACACCGGGGAGCTGTTTTTT
d_call: NA; v_call: TRBV12-3/TRBV12-4; clone_size: NA; j_call: TRBJ2-5; cdr3_aa: CASSLGVLETQYF; cdr3_nt: TGTGCCAGCAGTTTAGGAGTCTTGGAGACCCAGTACTTC
d_call: TRBD1; v_call: TRBV6-5; clone_size: NA; j_call: TRBJ1-3; cdr3_aa: CASGDRESGNTIYF; cdr3_nt: TGTGCCAGCGGGGACAGGGAGTCTGGAAACACCATATATTTT
d_call: NA; v_call: TRBV27; clone_size: NA; j_call: TRBJ1-3; cdr3_aa: CASRFRSGNTIYF; cdr3_nt: TGTGCCAGCAGATTTAGGAGTGGAAACACCATATATTTT
d_call: NA; v_call: TRBV5-1; clone_size: NA; j_call: TRBJ1-2; cdr3_aa: CASSPGSSTNYGYTF; cdr3_nt: TGCGCCAGCAGCCCGGGTAGCAGTACTAACTATGGCTACACCTTC
d_call: TRBD1; v_call: TRBV28; clone_size: NA; j_call: TRBJ1-5; cdr3_aa: CASSFLRGQGNQPQHF; cdr3_nt: TGTGCCAGCAGTTTCCTGAGGGGACAGGGCAATCAGCCCCAGCATTTT
d_call: NA; v_call: TRBV9; clone_size: NA; j_call: TRBJ1-1; cdr3_aa: CASSVVSSSTEAFF; cdr3_nt: TGTGCCAGCAGCGTAGTCAGTTCAAGTACTGAAGCTTTCTTT
d_call: TRBD2; v_call: TRBV7-9; clone_size: few; j_call: TRBJ2-2; cdr3_aa: CASTPSLGASGAGELFF; cdr3_nt: TGTGCCAGCACCCCATCTCTCGGGGCTAGCGGAGCCGGGGAGCTGTTTTTT
d_call: NA; v_call: TRBV5-1; clone_size: few; j_call: TRBJ2-7; cdr3_aa: CASSLGGGKLYEQYF; cdr3_nt: TGCGCCAGCAGCTTGGGGGGAGGCAAACTATACGAGCAGTACTTC
d_call: NA; v_call: TRBV28; clone_size: NA; j_call: TRBJ1-2; cdr3_aa: CASSLKQGNYGYTF; cdr3_nt: TGTGCCAGCAGCCTTAAACAGGGAAACTATGGCTACACCTTC
d_call: NA; v_call: TRBV9; clone_size: NA; j_call: TRBJ2-7; cdr3_aa: CASSSRRRNREIYEQYF; cdr3_nt: TGTGCCAGCAGCTCTCGCCGCCGGAACAGGGAAATCTACGAGCAGTACTTC
d_call: NA; v_call: TRBV28; clone_size: NA; j_call: TRBJ2-3; cdr3_aa: CASSFSDTQYF; cdr3_nt: TGTGCCAGCAGTTTTTCTGATACGCAGTATTTT
d_call: TRBD2; v_call: TRBV6-1; clone_size: NA; j_call: TRBJ2-1; cdr3_aa: CASSEVEGGAFF; cdr3_nt: TGTGCCAGCAGTGAAGTAGAGGGAGGGGCGTTCTTC
d_call: TRBD1; v_call: TRBV2; clone_size: NA; j_call: TRBJ2-5; cdr3_aa: CASRALDRAEYF; cdr3_nt: TGTGCCAGCAGAGCCCTGGACAGGGCGGAGTACTTC
d_call: NA; v_call: TRBV7-9; clone_size: NA; j_call: TRBJ2-6; cdr3_aa: CASSPLGSSGANVLTF; cdr3_nt: TGTGCCAGCTCCCCCCTGGGGAGCTCTGGGGCCAACGTCCTGACTTTC
d_call: NA; v_call: TRBV7-2; clone_size: NA; j_call: TRBJ2-6; cdr3_aa: CASSPQIATGANVLTF; cdr3_nt: TGTGCCAGCAGCCCGCAAATAGCAACTGGGGCCAACGTCCTGACTTTC
d_call: TRBD1; v_call: TRBV5-1; clone_size: few; j_call: TRBJ2-2; cdr3_aa: CASSFGVQGTGELFF; cdr3_nt: TGCGCCAGCAGCTTCGGGGTACAGGGGACCGGGGAGCTGTTTTTT
d_call: NA; v_call: TRBV28; clone_size: NA; j_call: TRBJ2-1; cdr3_aa: CASSPHGLSYNEQFF; cdr3_nt: TGTGCCAGCAGCCCTCACGGACTTTCCTACAATGAGCAGTTCTTC
d_call: NA; v_call: TRBV9; clone_size: NA; j_call: TRBJ2-7; cdr3_aa: CASSPGGGIYEQYF; cdr3_nt: TGTGCCAGCAGCCCAGGAGGCGGGATCTACGAGCAGTACTTC
d_call: NA; v_call: TRBV5-7; clone_size: NA; j_call: TRBJ1-2; cdr3_aa: CASSLAQNNYGYTF; cdr3_nt: TGTGCCAGCAGCTTGGCACAGAATAACTATGGCTACACCTTC
d_call: TRBD1; v_call: TRBV5-1; clone_size: once; j_call: TRBJ2-6; cdr3_aa: CASSLTGQGLLSGANVLTF; cdr3_nt: TGCGCCAGCAGCTTAACTGGACAGGGTTTACTCTCTGGGGCCAACGTCCTGACTTTC
d_call: NA; v_call: TRBV19; clone_size: once; j_call: TRBJ2-3; cdr3_aa: CASSIVASSTDTQYF; cdr3_nt: TGTGCCAGTAGTATAGTTGCGAGTAGCACAGATACGCAGTATTTT
d_call: NA; v_call: TRBV18; clone_size: NA; j_call: TRBJ2-5; cdr3_aa: CASSPLSAGETQYF; cdr3_nt: TGTGCCAGCTCACCTCTTTCCGCAGGAGAGACCCAGTACTTC
d_call: TRBD1; v_call: TRBV28; clone_size: NA; j_call: TRBJ1-2; cdr3_aa: CASSLHPPGQYNYGYTF; cdr3_nt: TGTGCCAGCAGTTTACACCCACCGGGACAGTACAACTATGGCTACACCTTC
d_call: TRBD1; v_call: TRBV28; clone_size: NA; j_call: TRBJ2-7; cdr3_aa: CASSTGGSSWQYF; cdr3_nt: TGTGCCAGCTCCACAGGGGGCTCGTCTTGGCAGTACTTC
d_call: NA; v_call: TRBV3-1/TRBV3-2; clone_size: NA; j_call: TRBJ1-5; cdr3_aa: CASSRSGASLNQPQHF; cdr3_nt: TGTGCCAGCAGCCGTAGTGGGGCCAGCCTCAATCAGCCCCAGCATTTT
d_call: TRBD1; v_call: TRBV19; clone_size: once; j_call: TRBJ2-7; cdr3_aa: CASSIRDREVPQYF; cdr3_nt: TGTGCCAGTAGTATAAGGGACAGGGAAGTCCCGCAGTACTTC
d_call: TRBD1; v_call: TRBV7-2; clone_size: NA; j_call: TRBJ2-2; cdr3_aa: CASSLTPGQGIFTGELFF; cdr3_nt: TGTGCCAGCAGCTTAACACCGGGACAGGGGATTTTCACCGGGGAGCTGTTTTTT
d_call: NA; v_call: TRBV4-3; clone_size: NA; j_call: TRBJ2-1; cdr3_aa: CASSQERPEDEQFF; cdr3_nt: TGCGCCAGCAGCCAAGAGCGCCCGGAGGATGAGCAGTTCTTC
d_call: NA; v_call: TRBV2; clone_size: NA; j_call: TRBJ2-3; cdr3_aa: CASSEVGLGTDTQYF; cdr3_nt: TGTGCCAGCAGTGAGGTGGGGCTTGGCACAGATACGCAGTATTTT
d_call: TRBD1; v_call: TRBV11-3; clone_size: NA; j_call: TRBJ2-7; cdr3_aa: CASSSGQGYEQYF; cdr3_nt: TGTGCCAGCAGCTCGGGACAGGGCTACGAGCAGTACTTC
d_call: NA; v_call: TRBV7-3; clone_size: NA; j_call: TRBJ2-1; cdr3_aa: CASSLTGALSYNEQFF; cdr3_nt: TGTGCCAGCAGCTTAACGGGAGCGCTCTCCTACAATGAGCAGTTCTTC
d_call: NA; v_call: TRBV9; clone_size: NA; j_call: TRBJ2-2; cdr3_aa: CASSVEPGSAGELFF; cdr3_nt: TGTGCCAGCAGCGTAGAGCCGGGATCTGCTGGGGAGCTGTTTTTT
d_call: NA; v_call: TRBV5-1; clone_size: NA; j_call: TRBJ2-1; cdr3_aa: CASRLAVGTHNEQFF; cdr3_nt: TGCGCCAGCAGATTGGCGGTGGGGACACACAATGAGCAGTTCTTC
d_call: NA; v_call: TRBV4-2; clone_size: NA; j_call: TRBJ2-1; cdr3_aa: CASSQALSYYEQFF; cdr3_nt: TGTGCCAGCAGCCAAGCATTGAGCTATTATGAGCAGTTCTTC
d_call: NA; v_call: TRBV28; clone_size: NA; j_call: TRBJ1-1; cdr3_aa: CATLTLATHEAFF; cdr3_nt: TGTGCCACACTCACCTTAGCCACCCATGAAGCTTTCTTT
d_call: TRBD2; v_call: TRBV3-1/TRBV3-2; clone_size: NA; j_call: TRBJ2-7; cdr3_aa: CASSQDREGRQYF; cdr3_nt: TGTGCCAGCAGCCAAGATCGGGAGGGCCGGCAGTACTTC
d_call: TRBD1; v_call: TRBV5-1; clone_size: NA; j_call: TRBJ2-1; cdr3_aa: CASSLPTGGGEQFF; cdr3_nt: TGCGCCAGCAGCTTACCGACAGGGGGAGGTGAGCAGTTCTTC
d_call: NA; v_call: TRBV29-1; clone_size: few; j_call: TRBJ2-7; cdr3_aa: CSVEASDTYEQYF; cdr3_nt: TGCAGCGTTGAGGCTAGCGACACCTACGAGCAGTACTTC
d_call: NA; v_call: TRBV29-1; clone_size: NA; j_call: TRBJ1-1; cdr3_aa: CSSRGLRGWDEAFF; cdr3_nt: TGCAGCTCCCGGGGACTTCGGGGGTGGGATGAAGCTTTCTTT
d_call: NA; v_call: TRBV6-5; clone_size: once; j_call: TRBJ2-7; cdr3_aa: CASSPRVGAEQYF; cdr3_nt: TGTGCCAGCAGCCCCCGCGTGGGGGCGGAGCAGTACTTC
d_call: TRBD1; v_call: TRBV7-9; clone_size: NA; j_call: TRBJ2-7; cdr3_aa: CASSSQRDRSNEQYF; cdr3_nt: TGTGCCAGCAGCTCCCAACGGGACAGGAGCAACGAGCAGTACTTC
d_call: TRBD2; v_call: TRBV3-1/TRBV3-2; clone_size: NA; j_call: TRBJ2-7; cdr3_aa: CASSQGLAPHEQYF; cdr3_nt: TGTGCCAGCAGCCAGGGACTAGCCCCCCACGAGCAGTACTTC
d_call: TRBD1; v_call: TRBV7-2; clone_size: NA; j_call: TRBJ2-7; cdr3_aa: CASSKDRAADF; cdr3_nt: TGTGCCAGCAGCAAGGACAGGGCCGCCGACTTC
d_call: TRBD2; v_call: TRBV7-3; clone_size: NA; j_call: TRBJ2-6; cdr3_aa: CASSLIGRASGANVLTF; cdr3_nt: TGTGCCAGCAGCTTAATCGGGAGGGCCTCTGGGGCCAACGTCCTGACTTTC
d_call: NA; v_call: TRBV6-5; clone_size: few; j_call: TRBJ1-6; cdr3_aa: CASFNSYNSPLHF; cdr3_nt: TGTGCCAGCTTTAACTCCTATAATTCACCCCTCCACTTT
d_call: TRBD1; v_call: TRBV5-1; clone_size: NA; j_call: TRBJ2-5; cdr3_aa: CASSLDGQGAQETQYF; cdr3_nt: TGCGCCAGCAGCTTGGATGGTCAGGGGGCTCAAGAGACCCAGTACTTC
d_call: TRBD2; v_call: TRBV29-1; clone_size: NA; j_call: TRBJ2-1; cdr3_aa: CSVVGTGLVSNEQFF; cdr3_nt: TGCAGCGTTGTAGGGACGGGACTAGTGAGCAATGAGCAGTTCTTC
d_call: TRBD1; v_call: TRBV19; clone_size: few; j_call: TRBJ1-5; cdr3_aa: CASSMQRGRNQPQHF; cdr3_nt: TGTGCCAGTAGTATGCAGAGGGGGCGCAATCAGCCCCAGCATTTT
d_call: NA; v_call: TRBV18; clone_size: NA; j_call: TRBJ2-7; cdr3_aa: CASSPLERTSSYEQYF; cdr3_nt: TGTGCCAGCTCACCACTCGAGCGTACTAGCTCCTACGAGCAGTACTTC
d_call: TRBD2; v_call: TRBV6-7; clone_size: NA; j_call: TRBJ2-7; cdr3_aa: CASSYETPGLAGGPFPLSSYEQYF; cdr3_nt: TGTGCCAGCAGTTACGAAACACCGGGACTAGCGGGAGGGCCTTTCCCCCTGAGCTCCTACGAGCAGTACTTC
d_call: TRBD1; v_call: TRBV19; clone_size: NA; j_call: TRBJ2-7; cdr3_aa: CASSIGPPGQGPYEQYF; cdr3_nt: TGTGCCAGTAGTATCGGACCCCCCGGACAGGGCCCCTACGAGCAGTACTTC
d_call: NA; v_call: TRBV6-6; clone_size: NA; j_call: TRBJ1-5; cdr3_aa: CASAGGHNQPQHF; cdr3_nt: TGTGCCTCAGCGGGGGGGCACAATCAGCCCCAGCATTTT
d_call: NA; v_call: TRBV9; clone_size: NA; j_call: TRBJ2-7; cdr3_aa: CASGPTSYEQYF; cdr3_nt: TGTGCCAGCGGGCCGACCTCCTACGAGCAGTACTTC